These T cell receptor beta chains were read from a single sample in a study of blood T cell repertoires in COVID-19. Using immunoSEQ multiplex PCR, the repertoire was profiled, and TCRdb retains in-frame clones only, with some absent. Here the sample spans tens of thousands of clones, 70% to 90% being singletons. The source material was peripheral blood. These receptors came from a man aged 55 to 70 with COVID-19, enrolled during active disease. Both conserved end residues are part of each CDR3. D genes are given only for firm matches. Clone sizes are given selectively: once, few, many, or a class where the clone is expanded.

abundance,d_gene,v_gene,j_gene,CDR3nt,CDR3aa
NA,NA,TRBV21-1,TRBJ2-7,TGTGCCAGCAGCAAGGTGACTCCCCTCGGGTCCGGTACCTACGAGCAGTACTTC,CASSKVTPLGSGTYEQYF
NA,NA,TRBV6-1,TRBJ1-5,TGTGCCAGCAGTGATCGTCAGGGTCGGCCCCAGCATTTT,CASSDRQGRPQHF
NA,TRBD2,TRBV5-1,TRBJ2-5,TGCGCCAGCCGGACTAGCGGGGGGCAAGAGACCCAGTACTTC,CASRTSGGQETQYF
NA,TRBD2,TRBV19,TRBJ2-7,TGTGCCAGTGCTTTTTATTATACCGGGAGGCCCTCCTCCTACGAGCAGTACTTC,CASAFYYTGRPSSYEQYF
NA,NA,TRBV11-2,TRBJ2-5,TGTGCCAGCAGCTTAGCTGTACAAGAGACCCAGTACTTC,CASSLAVQETQYF
NA,NA,TRBV29-1,TRBJ1-5,TGCAGCGTTTTGCAAGGGGCATCGACACAACATTTT,CSVLQGASTQHF
NA,TRBD2,TRBV10-3,TRBJ2-2,TGTGCCATCAGTGAGTCGGCGGGAGGAGGGACCGGGGAGCTGTTTTTT,CAISESAGGGTGELFF
NA,NA,TRBV7-6,TRBJ2-3,TGTGCCAGCAGCTTAGGGGGAGCAGATACGCAGTATTTT,CASSLGGADTQYF
NA,TRBD1,TRBV5-6,TRBJ1-5,TGTGCCAGCAGCTTGGCCCTAGGGACAGAAGATCAGCCCCAGCATTTT,CASSLALGTEDQPQHF
NA,TRBD1,TRBV18,TRBJ1-6,TGTGCCAGCTCACTCCGGGACAGGGGGAATAATTCACCCCTCCACTTT,CASSLRDRGNNSPLHF
NA,TRBD1,TRBV7-2,TRBJ1-5,TGTGCCAGCAGACGAACAGGGGGCGCGGGGCAGCCCCAGCATTTT,CASRRTGGAGQPQHF
NA,TRBD1,TRBV5-1,TRBJ1-1,TGCGCCAGCAGCACTGGGGACAGGCCTGGGACGGAGTGGGCTTTCTTT,CASSTGDRPGTEWAFF
NA,NA,TRBV15,TRBJ2-7,TGTGCCACCAGCGGAAGGACAGGGAGGGAGTACGAGCAGTACTTC,CATSGRTGREYEQYF
NA,TRBD1,TRBV19,TRBJ1-2,TGTGCCAGTAGTATAGCACAGGGGGCGGACTATGGCTACACCTTC,CASSIAQGADYGYTF
NA,TRBD2,TRBV19,TRBJ2-5,TGTGCCAGTAGTAAACCAGCGGGAGGGGTCGGAGAGACCCAGTACTTC,CASSKPAGGVGETQYF
NA,TRBD1,TRBV3-1/TRBV3-2,TRBJ1-2,TGTGCCAGCAGCCAATTCTTGACAGGGAATGGCTACACCTTC,CASSQFLTGNGYTF
NA,TRBD2,TRBV5-1,TRBJ2-5,TGCGCCAGCAGCCCCCAGGGACTAGCGGGGGGATATGGAGAGACCCAGTACTTC,CASSPQGLAGGYGETQYF
once,TRBD1,TRBV28,TRBJ1-4,TGTGCCAGCATTACAGGGGGCGGCGAAAAACTGTTTTTT,CASITGGGEKLFF
NA,TRBD1,TRBV6-6,TRBJ1-1,TGTGCCACTAAGACAGGGCAGTACACTGAAGCTTTCTTT,CATKTGQYTEAFF
NA,NA,TRBV12-2,TRBJ1-4,TGTGCAAGTCGCCCGGGACACATCAAACTGTTTTTT,CASRPGHIKLFF
few,TRBD1,TRBV24-1,TRBJ1-1,TGTGCCACCAGTGATTCTGTTGGACAGGGGAACACTGAAGCTTTCTTT,CATSDSVGQGNTEAFF
NA,TRBD1,TRBV6-5,TRBJ2-7,TGTGCCAGCACCCATGACAGGGAAAGGGAGCAGTACTTC,CASTHDREREQYF
NA,NA,TRBV14,TRBJ2-5,TGTGCCAGCAGCTCCATCAGGTTTGGGGCAGAGACCCAGTACTTC,CASSSIRFGAETQYF
NA,TRBD2,TRBV19,TRBJ2-1,TGTGCCAGTAGTTTTTCGACTAGCGGATACAATGAGCAGTTCTTC,CASSFSTSGYNEQFF
few,TRBD1,TRBV19,TRBJ1-2,TGTGCCAGTAGTAGAATCGGGACAGAAGATAACTATGGCTACACCTTC,CASSRIGTEDNYGYTF
NA,NA,TRBV28,TRBJ1-6,TGTGCCAGCAGTTTCGACCGGAGGACAGTTAGTTCACCCCTCCACTTT,CASSFDRRTVSSPLHF
NA,TRBD1,TRBV27,TRBJ1-2,TGTGCCAGCAGTTTATTCGGACAGGGGGCCGTGAATAACTATGGCTACACCTTC,CASSLFGQGAVNNYGYTF
once,TRBD1,TRBV24-1,TRBJ1-4,TGTGCCACCAGTGACGCTACAGGGGACCATGAAAAACTGTTTTTT,CATSDATGDHEKLFF
NA,NA,TRBV7-3,TRBJ2-7,TGTGCCAGCAGCTTATCAGGGTTGGGAGAGCAGTACTTC,CASSLSGLGEQYF
NA,NA,TRBV27,TRBJ1-2,TGTGCCAGCACCGCACTGCTCGGGGGTGGCTATGGCTACACCTTC,CASTALLGGGYGYTF
NA,TRBD1,TRBV3-1/TRBV3-2,TRBJ2-7,TGTGCCAGCACCCGACAGGGGGCGTACGAGCAGTACTTC,CASTRQGAYEQYF
NA,NA,TRBV5-5,TRBJ2-2,TGTGCCAGCAGCTTGGGTTCTGGCGGTCCTTTTGACACCGGGGAGCTGTTTTTT,CASSLGSGGPFDTGELFF
few,NA,TRBV24-1,TRBJ1-1,TGTGCCACCAGTGATTCAAGACAGGCTCACACTGAAGCTTTCTTT,CATSDSRQAHTEAFF
once,NA,TRBV9,TRBJ1-2,TGTGCCAGCAGCGTAGCGGACACAACTAACTATGGCTACACCTTC,CASSVADTTNYGYTF
once,NA,TRBV6-4,TRBJ2-2,TGTGCCAGCAGTCCACAGGGTACCGGGGAGCTGTTTTTT,CASSPQGTGELFF
NA,NA,TRBV27,TRBJ2-1,TGTGCCAGCAGGGCCCGGCGGGTGGGTCCCACTGAGCAGTTCTTC,CASRARRVGPTEQFF